Sequencing of this TCR beta chain was carried out in a study of human T cells and chemical hapten exposure. Study-level information: Chiefly women, the patients showed alopecia areata, totalis or universalis.

Whole-study findings and limits: The donors suffered from alopecia, so their immune response may not match that of healthy people.

TCRdb re-derived calls from the RACE reads in MiXCR, one entry per CDR3 protein. The sample lists 73,000 or so distinct CDR3 sequences; 8.5% to 9% were seen once. Regarding time point: patch test 2, 6 weeks after DPC sensitization. This sample's treatment: therapeutic diphenylcyclopropenone sensitization with weekly scalp DPC. This clonotype was recorded many times. Its antigen remains unidentified. The CDR3 consists of 11 residues. Germline-derived CDR1 and CDR2 are SQVTM and ANQGSEA. Trimming stripped 8 bases from V and 4 bases from J, with 11 bases between. The specimen was whole blood, collected in connection with sensitization to the hapten diphenylcyclopropenone (DPC). The receptor comes from a woman aged 45-65 years with alopecia areata. Some clones in this sample may be carry-over from other donors' samples. The chain uses TRBV29-1 and TRBJ1-2; D might be TRBD1 (5 bases). The CDR3 sequence: CSLRDRYGYTF. In DNA form, the CDR3 reads TGCAGCCTCCGGGACCGCTATGGCTACACCTTC.